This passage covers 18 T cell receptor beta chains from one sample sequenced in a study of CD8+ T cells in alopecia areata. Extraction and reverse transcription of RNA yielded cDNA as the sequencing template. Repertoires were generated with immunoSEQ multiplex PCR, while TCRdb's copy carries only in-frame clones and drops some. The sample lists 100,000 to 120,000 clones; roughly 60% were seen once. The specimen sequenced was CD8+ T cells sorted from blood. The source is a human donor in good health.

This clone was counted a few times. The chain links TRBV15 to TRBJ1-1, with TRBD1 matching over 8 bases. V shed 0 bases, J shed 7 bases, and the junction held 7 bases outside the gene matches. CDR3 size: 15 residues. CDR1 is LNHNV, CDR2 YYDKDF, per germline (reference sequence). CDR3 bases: TGTGCCACCAGCAGAGAAGGGACAGGCCTAGATGAAGCTTTCTTT. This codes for CATSREGTGLDEAFF. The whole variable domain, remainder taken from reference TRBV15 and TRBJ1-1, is DAMVIQNPRYQVTQFGKPVTLSCSQTLNHNVMYWYQQKSSQAPKLLFHYYDKDFNNEADTPDNFQSRRPNTSFCFLDIRSPGLGDTAMYLCATSREGTGLDEAFFGQGTRLTVV.

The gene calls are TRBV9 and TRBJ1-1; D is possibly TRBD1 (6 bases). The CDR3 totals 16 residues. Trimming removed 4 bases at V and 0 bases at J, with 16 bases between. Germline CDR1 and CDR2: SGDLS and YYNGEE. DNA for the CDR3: TGTGCCAGCAGCCCGAGGGGGTCCGGGATGAACACTGAAGCTTTCTTT. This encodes CASSPRGSGMNTEAFF.

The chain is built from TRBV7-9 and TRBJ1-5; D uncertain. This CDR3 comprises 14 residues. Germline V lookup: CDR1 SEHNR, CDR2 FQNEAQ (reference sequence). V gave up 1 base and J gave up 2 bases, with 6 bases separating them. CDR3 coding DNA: TGTGCCAGCAGCTTAGGGGTCGGCAATCAGCCCCAGCATTTT. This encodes CASSLGVGNQPQHF.

DNA for the CDR3: TGTGCCAGCAGTGAACGAGGATCTTTCGAGACCCAGTACTTC. Translation gives CASSERGSFETQYF. The chain combines TRBV5-6 with TRBJ2-5; D gene unclear. The CDR3 length is 14 residues. The V gene lost 5 bases and the J gene lost 5 bases, with 16 bases spanning the gap. Germline CDR1 and CDR2: SGHDT and YYEEEE.

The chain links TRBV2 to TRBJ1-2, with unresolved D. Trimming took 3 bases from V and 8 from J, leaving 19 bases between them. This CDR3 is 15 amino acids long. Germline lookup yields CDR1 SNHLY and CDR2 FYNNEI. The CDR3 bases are TGTGCCAGCAGTGACTCCCAGAACCTGCCTCGGGGCTACACCTTC. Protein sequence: CASSDSQNLPRGYTF.

CDR3 region: CASGASGTSQFF. For the CDR3, the DNA is TGTGCCAGCGGCGCATCCGGGACTTCGCAGTTCTTC. The chain recombines TRBV13 with TRBJ2-1; D possibly corresponds to TRBD2 (6 bases). CDR3 length: 12 residues. V was trimmed by 8 bases and J by 12 bases, leaving 17 bases between them. Germline loops: CDR1 PRHDT, CDR2 FYEKMQ (reference sequence).

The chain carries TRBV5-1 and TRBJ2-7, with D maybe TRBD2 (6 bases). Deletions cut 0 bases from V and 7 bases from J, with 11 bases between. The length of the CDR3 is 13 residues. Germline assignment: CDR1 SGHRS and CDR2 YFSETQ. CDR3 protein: CASSLDVAGEQYF. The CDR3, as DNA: TGCGCCAGCAGCTTGGATGTCGCGGGGGAGCAGTACTTC.

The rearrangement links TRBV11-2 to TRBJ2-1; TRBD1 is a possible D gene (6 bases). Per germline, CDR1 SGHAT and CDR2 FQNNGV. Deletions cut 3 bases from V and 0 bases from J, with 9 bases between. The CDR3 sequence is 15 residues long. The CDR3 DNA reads TGTGCCAGCAGCTTGGGACATCCCTCCTACAATGAGCAGTTCTTC. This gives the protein CASSLGHPSYNEQFF.

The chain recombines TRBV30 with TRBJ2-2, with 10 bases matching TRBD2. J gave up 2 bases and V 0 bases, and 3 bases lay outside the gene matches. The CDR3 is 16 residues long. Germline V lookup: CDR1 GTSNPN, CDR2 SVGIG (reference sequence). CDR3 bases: TGTGCCTGGAGTGTAATAGCGGGGGGAAACACCGGGGAGCTGTTTTTT. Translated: CAWSVIAGGNTGELFF. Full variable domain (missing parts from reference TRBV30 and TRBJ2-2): SQTIHQWPATLVQPVGSPLSLECTVEGTSNPNLYWYRQAAGRGLQLLFYSVGIGQISSEVPQNLSASRPQDRQFILSSKKLLLSDSGFYLCAWSVIAGGNTGELFFGEGSRLTVL.

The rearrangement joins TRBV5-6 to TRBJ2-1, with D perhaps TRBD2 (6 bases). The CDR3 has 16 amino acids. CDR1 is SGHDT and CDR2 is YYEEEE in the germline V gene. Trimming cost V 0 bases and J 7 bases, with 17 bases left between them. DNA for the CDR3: TGTGCCAGCAGCTTGGACGGGGGAGCTATAGTGAATGAGCAGTTCTTC. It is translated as CASSLDGGAIVNEQFF.

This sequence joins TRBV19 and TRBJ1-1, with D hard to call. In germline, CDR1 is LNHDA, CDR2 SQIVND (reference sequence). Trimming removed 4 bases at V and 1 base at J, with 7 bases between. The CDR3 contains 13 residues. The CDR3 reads CASSSVPNTEAFF. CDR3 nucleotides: TGTGCCAGTAGTAGCGTTCCGAACACTGAAGCTTTCTTT.

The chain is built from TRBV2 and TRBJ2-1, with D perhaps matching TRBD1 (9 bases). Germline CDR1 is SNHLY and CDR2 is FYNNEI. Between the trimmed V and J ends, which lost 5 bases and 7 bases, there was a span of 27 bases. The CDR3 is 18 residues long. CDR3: CASSQPRDRARGGNEQFF. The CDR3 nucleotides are TGTGCCAGCAGTCAACCACGGGACAGGGCCCGGGGGGGGAATGAGCAGTTCTTC.

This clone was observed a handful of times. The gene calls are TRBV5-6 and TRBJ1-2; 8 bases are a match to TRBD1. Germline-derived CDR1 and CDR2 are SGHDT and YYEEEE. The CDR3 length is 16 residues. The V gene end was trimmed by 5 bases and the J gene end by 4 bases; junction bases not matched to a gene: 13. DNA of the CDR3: TGTGCCAGCAGTTTCGGGACAGGCCCCTCAAGCTATGGCTACACCTTC. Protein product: CASSFGTGPSSYGYTF.

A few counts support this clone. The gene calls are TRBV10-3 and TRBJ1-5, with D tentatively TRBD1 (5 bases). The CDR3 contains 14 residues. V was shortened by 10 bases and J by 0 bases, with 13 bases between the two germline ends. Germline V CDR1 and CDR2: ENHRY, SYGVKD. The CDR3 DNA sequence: TGTGCCACCTGGGACGGGTATAGCAATCAGCCCCAGCATTTT. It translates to CATWDGYSNQPQHF.

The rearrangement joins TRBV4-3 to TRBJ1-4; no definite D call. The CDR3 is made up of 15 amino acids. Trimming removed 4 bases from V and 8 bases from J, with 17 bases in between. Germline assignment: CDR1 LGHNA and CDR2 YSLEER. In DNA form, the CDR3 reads TGCGCCAGCAGCCTGCGGTTGGCGTATCGGGAAAAACTGTTTTTT. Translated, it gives CASSLRLAYREKLFF.

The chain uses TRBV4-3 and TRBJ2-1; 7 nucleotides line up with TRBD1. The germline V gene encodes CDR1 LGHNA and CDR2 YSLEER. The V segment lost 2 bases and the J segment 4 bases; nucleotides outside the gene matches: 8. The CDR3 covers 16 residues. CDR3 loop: CASSQRQGVGYNEQFF. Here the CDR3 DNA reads TGCGCCAGCAGCCAAAGACAGGGCGTCGGTTACAATGAGCAGTTCTTC.

CDR3 DNA sequence: TGTGCCAGCAGTACTCCCGGGACGATAGGGGACGAGCAGTACTTC. Protein sequence: CASSTPGTIGDEQYF. The chain combines TRBV5-6 with TRBJ2-7; D tentatively reads TRBD1 or TRBD2 (5 bases each). The CDR3 has 15 residues. Per the germline V gene, CDR1 is SGHDT and CDR2 is YYEEEE. V shed 5 bases and J shed 5 bases, with 20 bases lying between them. The complete variable domain, with remaining parts taken from reference TRBV5-6 and TRBJ2-7, reads DAGVTQSPTHLIKTRGQQVTLRCSPKSGHDTVSWYQQALGQGPQFIFQYYEEEERQRGNFPDRFSGHQFPNYSSELNVNALLLGDSALYLCASSTPGTIGDEQYFGPGTRLTVT.

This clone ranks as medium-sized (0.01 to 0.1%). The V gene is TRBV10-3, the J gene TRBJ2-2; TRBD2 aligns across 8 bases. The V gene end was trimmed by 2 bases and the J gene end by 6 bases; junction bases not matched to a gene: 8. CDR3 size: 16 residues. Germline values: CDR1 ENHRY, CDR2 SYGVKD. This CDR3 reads CAISEVPGAGAGELFF. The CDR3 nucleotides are TGTGCCATCAGTGAGGTCCCAGGAGCGGGGGCCGGGGAGCTGTTTTTT.